This TCR beta chain was sequenced in a study of T-cell memory formation after mild COVID-19. TCRdb re-analysed the 5' RACE reads in MiXCR, keeping a single row per CDR3 protein. The sample shows approximately 560,000 distinct CDR3 sequences, 15% to 20% of them seen only once. General study results and limits: Pre-infection memory held some responding clones, suggesting pre-existing cross-reactive T cells responded.

This clonotype was picked up a small number of times. The antigen is undetermined. This CDR3 contains 14 residues. V was clipped by 6 bases and J by 0 bases, with 9 bases between them. Germline values: CDR1 DFQATT, CDR2 SNEGSKA (reference sequence). The rearrangement joins TRBV20-1 to TRBJ2-6, with a possible D match to TRBD1 (5 bases). Specimen: PBMCs or a T cell subset sorted from them (not recorded which). This receptor was taken from an adult woman who had mild COVID-19 (a few samples of this study predate the infection). Cell type and time point are not known. DNA for the CDR3: TGCAGTGCCAAGACAGTCTCTGGGGCCAACGTCCTGACTTTC. It yields the protein CSAKTVSGANVLTF.